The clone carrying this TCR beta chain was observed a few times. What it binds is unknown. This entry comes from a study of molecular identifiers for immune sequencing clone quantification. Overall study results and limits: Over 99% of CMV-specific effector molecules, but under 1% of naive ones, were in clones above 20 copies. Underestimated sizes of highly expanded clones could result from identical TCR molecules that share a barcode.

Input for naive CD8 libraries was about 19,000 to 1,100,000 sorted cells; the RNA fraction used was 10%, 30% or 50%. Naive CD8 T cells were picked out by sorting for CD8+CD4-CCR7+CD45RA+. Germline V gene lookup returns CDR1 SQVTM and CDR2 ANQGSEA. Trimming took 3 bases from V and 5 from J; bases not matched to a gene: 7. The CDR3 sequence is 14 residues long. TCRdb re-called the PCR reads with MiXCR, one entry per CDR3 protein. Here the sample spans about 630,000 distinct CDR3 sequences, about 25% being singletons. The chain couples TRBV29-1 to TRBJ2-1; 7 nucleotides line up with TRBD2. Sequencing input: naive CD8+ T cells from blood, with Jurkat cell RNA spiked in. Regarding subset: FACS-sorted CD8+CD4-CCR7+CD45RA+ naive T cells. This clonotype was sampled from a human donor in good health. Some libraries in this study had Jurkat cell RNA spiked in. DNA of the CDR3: TGCAGCGTTGAGAGGCGGGAGTCTCACAATGAGCAGTTCTTC. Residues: CSVERRESHNEQFF.